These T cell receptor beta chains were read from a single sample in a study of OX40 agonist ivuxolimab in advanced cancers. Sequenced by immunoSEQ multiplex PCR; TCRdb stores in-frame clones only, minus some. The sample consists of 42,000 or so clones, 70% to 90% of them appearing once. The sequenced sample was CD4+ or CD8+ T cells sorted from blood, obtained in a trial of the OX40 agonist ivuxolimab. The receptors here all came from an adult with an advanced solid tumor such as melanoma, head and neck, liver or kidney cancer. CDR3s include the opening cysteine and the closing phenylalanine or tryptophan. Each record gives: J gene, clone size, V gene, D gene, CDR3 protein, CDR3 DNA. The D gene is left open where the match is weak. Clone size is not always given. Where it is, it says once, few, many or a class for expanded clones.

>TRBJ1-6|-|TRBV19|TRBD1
CASSDRTNSPLHF
TGTGCCAGTTCGGACAGGACTAATTCACCCCTCCACTTT
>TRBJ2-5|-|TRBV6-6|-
CASSYATEQETQYF
TGTGCCAGCAGTTACGCGACAGAGCAAGAGACCCAGTACTTC
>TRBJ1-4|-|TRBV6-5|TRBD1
CASSPTGAVEKLFF
TGTGCCAGCAGTCCGACAGGGGCCGTAGAAAAACTGTTTTTT
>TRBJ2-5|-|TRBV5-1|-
CASSLKGEETQYF
TGCGCCAGCAGCTTGAAGGGGGAAGAGACCCAGTACTTC
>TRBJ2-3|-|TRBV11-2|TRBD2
CASSFLRTSGVDTQYF
TGTGCCAGCAGCTTCCTACGGACTAGCGGGGTGGATACGCAGTATTTT
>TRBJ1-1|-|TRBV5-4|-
CAILETEAFF
TGTGCCATTCTAGAAACTGAAGCTTTCTTT
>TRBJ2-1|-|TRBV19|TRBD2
CASIPSGTSGGNEQFF
TGTGCCAGTATTCCTTCCGGGACTAGCGGGGGCAATGAGCAGTTCTTC
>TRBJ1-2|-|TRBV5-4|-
CASSSNPTYPYGYTF
TGTGCCAGCAGCTCCAATCCGACATACCCCTATGGCTACACCTTC
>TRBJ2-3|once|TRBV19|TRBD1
CASSLGTGDWDTQYF
TGTGCCAGTAGTCTCGGGACAGGGGATTGGGATACGCAGTATTTT
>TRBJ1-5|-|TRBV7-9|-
CASSLGPGQPQHF
TGTGCCAGCAGCTTAGGTCCGGGGCAGCCCCAGCATTTT
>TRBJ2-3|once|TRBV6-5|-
CASSYGGLAAQYF
TGTGCCAGCAGTTACGGGGGTTTGGCTGCGCAGTATTTT
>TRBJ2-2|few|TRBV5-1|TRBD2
CASSRTSGPSWELFF
TGCGCCAGCAGCCGGACTAGCGGGCCTTCCTGGGAGCTGTTTTTT
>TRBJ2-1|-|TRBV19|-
CASSIIGRDNEQFF
TGTGCCAGTAGTATAATCGGCAGGGATAATGAGCAGTTCTTC
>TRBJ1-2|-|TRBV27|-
CASSSQEGYGYTF
TGTGCCAGCAGTTCACAGGAAGGCTATGGCTACACCTTC
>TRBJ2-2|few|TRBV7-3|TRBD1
CASSSTAISRGLNTGELFF
TGTGCCAGCTCGTCCACGGCTATATCCAGGGGGCTGAACACCGGGGAGCTGTTTTTT
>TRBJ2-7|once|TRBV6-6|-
CASSSRREYEQYF
TGTGCCAGCAGTTCAAGAAGGGAGTACGAGCAGTACTTC
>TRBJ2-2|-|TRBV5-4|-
CASSPSGTGVHTGELFF
TGTGCCAGCAGCCCTAGCGGGACAGGGGTTCACACCGGGGAGCTGTTTTTT
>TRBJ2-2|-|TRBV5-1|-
CASSLGGRNTGELFF
TGCGCCAGCAGCTTGGGCGGGCGTAACACCGGGGAGCTGTTTTTT
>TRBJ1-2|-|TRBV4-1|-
CASSQDIRAGYTF
TGCGCCAGCAGCCAAGATATACGGGCTGGCTACACCTTC
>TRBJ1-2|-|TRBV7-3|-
CASSLDPGRYGYTF
TGTGCCAGCAGCTTAGATCCAGGGCGCTATGGCTACACCTTC
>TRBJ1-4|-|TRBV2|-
CASRPTGRYEKLFF
TGTGCCAGCAGACCGACTGGGCGCTACGAAAAACTGTTTTTT
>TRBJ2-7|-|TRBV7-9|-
CARRFSGEQYF
TGTGCCAGGAGGTTTTCGGGTGAGCAGTACTTC
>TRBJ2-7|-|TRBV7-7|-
CASSFRGARVTYEQYF
TGTGCTAGCAGCTTCCGAGGGGCCAGGGTTACCTACGAGCAGTACTTC
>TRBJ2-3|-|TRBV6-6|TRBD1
CASRTGDADTQYF
TGTGCCAGCAGAACAGGGGATGCAGATACGCAGTATTTT
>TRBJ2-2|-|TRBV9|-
CASSVLRGANTGELFF
TGTGCCAGCAGCGTCCTAAGGGGCGCGAACACCGGGGAGCTGTTTTTT
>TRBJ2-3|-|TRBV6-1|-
CASSQGAIADTQYF
TGTGCCAGCAGCCAAGGGGCCATTGCAGATACGCAGTATTTT
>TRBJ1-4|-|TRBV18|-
CASSKDASPEKLFF
TGTGCCAGCTCAAAGGACGCGAGCCCTGAAAAACTGTTTTTT
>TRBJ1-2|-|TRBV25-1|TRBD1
CASSEYKAGRGSGYTF
TGTGCCAGCAGTGAATATAAGGCCGGCAGGGGGTCCGGCTACACCTTC
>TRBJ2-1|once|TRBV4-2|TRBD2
CASSLEVLAGAGGYNEQFF
TGTGCCAGCAGCCTGGAGGTACTAGCGGGGGCCGGAGGTTACAATGAGCAGTTCTTC
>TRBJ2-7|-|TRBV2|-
CASSDGGGAYEQYF
TGTGCCAGCAGTGATGGCGGCGGGGCCTACGAGCAGTACTTC
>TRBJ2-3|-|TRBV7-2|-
CASSRGPGTQYF
TGTGCCAGCAGCCGGGGGCCAGGTACGCAGTATTTT
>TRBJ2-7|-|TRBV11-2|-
CASSLGPNSYEQYF
TGTGCCAGCAGCTTAGGACCGAACTCCTACGAGCAGTACTTC
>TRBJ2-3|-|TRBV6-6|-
CASRADTDTQYF
TGTGCCAGCAGGGCCGACACAGATACGCAGTATTTT
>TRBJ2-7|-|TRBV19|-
CASSIDAVGRSSYEQYF
TGTGCCAGTAGTATAGATGCGGTCGGCCGAAGCTCCTACGAGCAGTACTTC
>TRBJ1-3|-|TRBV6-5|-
CASSSHSGNTIYF
TGTGCCAGTAGTTCACACTCTGGAAACACCATATATTTT
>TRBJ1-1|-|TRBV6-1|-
CASSERTGANTEAFF
TGTGCCAGCAGTGAAAGGACGGGGGCGAACACTGAAGCTTTCTTT
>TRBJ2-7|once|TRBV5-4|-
CASSRILGRNYEQYF
TGTGCCAGCAGCCGAATTTTGGGCAGAAACTACGAGCAGTACTTC
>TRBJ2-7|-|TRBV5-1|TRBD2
CASSLLAPSSYEQYF
TGCGCCAGCAGCTTACTAGCGCCTAGCTCCTACGAGCAGTACTTC
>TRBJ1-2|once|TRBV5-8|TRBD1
CASSPGQPSTNYGYTF
TGTGCCAGCAGCCCGGGACAGCCGAGCACTAACTATGGCTACACCTTC
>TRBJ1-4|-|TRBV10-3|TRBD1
CATNRDSNEKLFF
TGTGCCACAAACCGGGACAGTAATGAAAAACTGTTTTTT
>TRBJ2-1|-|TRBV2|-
CASSEGWLASNEQFF
TGTGCCAGCAGTGAGGGTTGGCTAGCCTCCAATGAGCAGTTCTTC
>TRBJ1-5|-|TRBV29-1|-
CSVVERGGQSNQPQHF
TGCAGCGTAGTCGAACGGGGGGGCCAAAGCAATCAGCCCCAGCATTTT
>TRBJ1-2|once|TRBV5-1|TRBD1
CASSRTRQGVDGYTF
TGCGCCAGCAGCCGAACAAGACAGGGGGTTGATGGCTACACCTTC
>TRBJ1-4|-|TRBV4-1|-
CASSQVQGFEKLFF
TGCGCCAGCAGCCAAGTCCAGGGATTCGAAAAACTGTTTTTT
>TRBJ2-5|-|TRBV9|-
CASSVVGRRGETQYF
TGTGCCAGCAGCGTAGTAGGCCGCCGAGGAGAGACCCAGTACTTC